The 27 T cell receptor beta chains in this list originate from one sample, sequenced in a study of blood T cells in healthy people across ages. The authors ran a second PCR of about 7 to 12 cycles using a sample-barcoded 5' primer and a J-beta primer mix. TCRdb re-derived calls from the 5' RACE reads in MiXCR, one entry per CDR3 protein. The table lists hundreds of thousands of distinct CDR3 sequences, more than 40% of them singletons. Sequencing was done on a sample of blood. These receptors came from a woman in her sixties in good health.

The chain joins TRBV29-1 to TRBJ1-1; 7 bases agree with TRBD1. The CDR3 contains 14 residues. Germline V gene data show CDR1 as SQVTM and CDR2 as ANQGSEA. Germline trimming cut 3 bases from V and 1 base from J; bases unmatched to any gene: 5. The CDR3: CSVDWAGGNTEAFF. The CDR3 nucleotides are TGCAGCGTTGATTGGGCAGGGGGGAACACTGAAGCTTTCTTT.

This clonotype was recorded once. This chain links TRBV4-3 with TRBJ2-3, with TRBD2 as a possible D gene (5 bases). Germline CDR1 LGHNA, CDR2 YSLEER. This CDR3 has 17 amino acids. With 1 base removed from V and 1 base from J, the gap between germline ends came to 15 bases. The CDR3 loop reads CASSQAPGKWGTDTQYF. The CDR3 DNA reads TGCGCCAGCAGCCAAGCCCCCGGGAAATGGGGCACAGATACGCAGTATTTT.

This CDR3 reads CASSIGGGQTIRYTF. CDR3 in DNA: TGTGCCAGCAGCATAGGGGGCGGCCAAACTATTCGCTACACCTTC. This sequence joins TRBV27 and TRBJ1-2; 7 bases line up with TRBD1. CDR1 and CDR2 (germline): MNHEY, SMNVEV (reference sequence). Losses at the gene ends were 6 bases for V and 9 bases for J; bases not matched to a gene: 16. This CDR3 is built from 15 residues.

V usage is TRBV29-1 and J usage is TRBJ1-4; tentative D call: TRBD1 (5 bases). The CDR3 contains 18 residues. Germline V gene lookup returns CDR1 SQVTM and CDR2 ANQGSEA. V was pared by 4 bases and J by 3 bases, with 24 bases between. CDR3 in amino acids: CSVARAGWGHGSNEKLFF. DNA of the CDR3: TGCAGCGTTGCAAGGGCAGGCTGGGGCCATGGGTCTAATGAAAAACTGTTTTTT.

CDR3 DNA sequence: TGTGCCAGCCAATACTCTTACGACCACGAGCAGTACTTC. It is translated as CASQYSYDHEQYF. The chain uses TRBV14 and TRBJ2-7; D not resolved. The length of the CDR3 is 13 residues. Germline-derived CDR1 and CDR2 are SGHDN and FVKESK. Trimming stripped 8 bases from V and 5 bases from J, with 16 bases between.

This clonotype occurred a few times. This chain joins TRBV18 and TRBJ2-5; no reliable D call. The J call may be wrong; the DNA end is better matched by TRBJ2-7. Germline V gives CDR1 KGHSH, CDR2 LQKENI. The CDR3 has 20 residues. For the CDR3, the DNA is TGTGCCAGCTCACCCCCCTATGGGAATGGGCCCAGTCGCAGGTTGTACGAGCAGTACTTC. Translation: CASSPPYGNGPSRRLYEQYF.

Details on this clonotype: Just one base apart from a much larger clone, this may be a read error. V and J are TRBV4-1 and TRBJ2-3; D unclear. V lost 1 base, J lost 4 bases, and 15 bases lay in between. Looked up from germline, CDR1 is MGHRA and CDR2 is YSYEKL. This CDR3 region has 16 residues. The CDR3 DNA reads TGCGCCAGCAGCCAAGGTGATGGTTGGTTCCCAGATACGCAGTATTTT. Protein: CASSQGDGWFPDTQYF.

This clonotype was seen more than once but under ten times. The rearrangement uses TRBV27 and TRBJ1-5; perhaps TRBD1 as D (5 bases). The CDR3 consists of 14 residues. Per germline, CDR1 MNHEY and CDR2 SMNVEV (reference sequence). Deletions cut 2 bases from V and 1 base from J, with 6 bases between. The CDR3 sequence is CASSLDRSNQPQHF. For the CDR3, the DNA is TGTGCCAGCAGTTTAGACAGAAGCAATCAGCCCCAGCATTTT.

Regarding this clonotype: Mismatch with germline at one junction end may stem from a read error. V is TRBV7-9 and J is TRBJ2-5; a possible D gene is TRBD1 (5 bases). This CDR3 contains 15 residues. The germline CDR1 and CDR2 sequences are SEHNR and FQNEAQ (reference sequence). The CDR3 DNA reads TGTGTCAGCACAACTGGACAACCTGGTCAGGAGACCCAGTACTTC. This codes for CVSTTGQPGQETQYF. The variable domain in full, completed from reference TRBV7-9 and TRBJ2-5, reads DTGVSQNPRHKITKRGQNVTFRCDPISEHNRLYWYRQTLGQGPEFLTYFQNEAQLEKSRLLSDRFSAERPKGSFSTLEIQRTEQGDSAMYLCVSTTGQPGQETQYFGPGTRLLVL.

This clonotype was picked up a small number of times. The V call is TRBV6-1, the J call TRBJ2-7, with 7 nucleotides matching TRBD1. Unmatched junction bases numbered 4, after V lost 0 bases and J lost 5 bases. Per the germline V gene, CDR1 is MNHNS and CDR2 is SASEGT. The length of the CDR3 is 14 residues. DNA for the CDR3: TGTGCCAGCAGTGAAGCCCCGACAGGGAACGAGCAGTACTTC. This encodes CASSEAPTGNEQYF.

The chain employs TRBV5-1 and TRBJ2-1; the match to TRBD2 covers 8 bases. CDR1 SGHRS and CDR2 YFSETQ come from the germline V gene. The CDR3 is made up of 15 amino acids. The junction had 6 bases not matched to a gene; V was cut back by 0 bases and J by 7 bases. The CDR3 nucleotides read TGCGCCAGCAGCTTGGCGTTAGCGGGGTTTAATGAGCAGTTCTTC. Its protein is CASSLALAGFNEQFF.

The chain recombines TRBV6-6 with TRBJ1-6, with 8 bases fitting TRBD1. Germline CDR1 and CDR2: MNHNY and SVGAGI (reference sequence). The CDR3 length is 16 residues. The junction had 9 bases not matched to a gene; V was cut back by 6 bases and J by 5 bases. Here the CDR3 reads CASSGNWGQDNSPLHF. The CDR3 DNA reads TGTGCCAGCAGCGGGAACTGGGGACAGGATAATTCACCCCTCCACTTT.

This clonotype was observed a few times. The chain is built from TRBV11-3 and TRBJ2-1; TRBD2 matches at 8 bases. CDR3 length equals 14 residues. From germline, CDR1 is SGHNT and CDR2 YENEEA. Germline trimming cut 2 bases from V and 9 bases from J; bases unmatched to any gene: 6. The CDR3 loop reads CASSLKRELGEQFF. CDR3 coding DNA: TGTGCCAGCAGCTTAAAGCGGGAGTTGGGTGAGCAGTTCTTC.

The rearrangement uses TRBV4-3 and TRBJ1-2; D remains unclear. Trimming took off 1 base at V and 4 bases at J, with 13 bases between the two ends. The CDR3 totals 15 residues. Germline CDR1 LGHNA, CDR2 YSLEER. The CDR3 DNA reads TGCGCCAGCAGCCAAGGCCGCGCTCAGGTCTATGGCTACACCTTC. The encoded protein is CASSQGRAQVYGYTF.

With regard to this clonotype: A much larger clone is a single base away; this may be a read error. V gene TRBV9 combines with J gene TRBJ2-3; 7 nucleotides align to TRBD2. J gave up 1 base and V 0 bases, and 5 bases lay outside the gene matches. The CDR3 loop spans 16 amino acids. The germline CDR1 and CDR2 sequences are SGDLS and YYNGEE. CDR3 in DNA: TGTGCCAGCAGCGTAGGGGCTAGCGGACGCACAGATACGCAGTATTTT. Translating gives CASSVGASGRTDTQYF.

This clonotype was found a few times. V and J are TRBV6-2 or TRBV6-3 and TRBJ2-6; D remains ambiguous. V shed 7 bases and J shed 4 bases, with 17 bases lying between them. Germline CDR1 MNHEY, CDR2 SVGEGT. The CDR3 has 16 amino acids. CDR3 loop: CASTHTPHQGANVLTF. The CDR3 DNA reads as TGTGCCAGCACTCACACCCCTCACCAGGGGGCCAACGTCCTGACTTTC.

Many counts were recorded for this clonotype. The gene calls are TRBV29-1 and TRBJ2-1; a weak D match, TRBD2 (6 bases). This CDR3 has 12 amino acids. Trimming removed 6 bases at V and 8 bases at J, with 14 bases between. Germline V gives CDR1 SQVTM, CDR2 ANQGSEA. CDR3 in amino acids: CSVALSGDEQFF. The DNA of the CDR3 is TGCAGCGTGGCTCTTTCGGGGGATGAGCAGTTCTTC.

The chain recombines TRBV12-3 or TRBV12-4 with TRBJ2-5; 9 bases align to TRBD1. V trimming: 5 bases; J trimming: 5 bases; junction bases outside the gene matches: 6. The CDR3 covers 14 residues. The CDR3 nucleotides are TGTGCCAGCAGTGACAACAGGGGGCGGGAGACCCAGTACTTC. Translated, it gives CASSDNRGRETQYF.

The genes are TRBV3-1 and TRBJ2-3; the match to TRBD2 covers 10 bases. V lost 4 bases and J lost 4; bases outside the gene matches: 8. Looked up from germline, CDR1 is LGHDT and CDR2 is YNNKEL (reference sequence). The CDR3 spans 16 residues. CDR3 nucleotides: TGTGCCAGCAGCCCCCCAGCGGGGGGGCCGGCAGATACGCAGTATTTT. Protein sequence: CASSPPAGGPADTQYF.

This clonotype was observed a few times. The chain recombines TRBV7-2 with TRBJ2-7; 7 bases line up with TRBD1. Trimming removed 6 bases from V and 7 bases from J; junction bases left unmatched: 6. The length of the CDR3 is 12 residues. CDR1 is SGHTA and CDR2 is FQGNSA in the germline V gene. The CDR3 bases are TGTGCCAGCAGTAAGGGACAGACGGAGCAGTACTTC. This gives the protein CASSKGQTEQYF.

The chain joins TRBV6-1 to TRBJ2-1; 13 bases map to TRBD2. The V and J ends lost 10 bases and 9 bases, in that order; junction bases with no gene match: 12. The germline CDR1 and CDR2 sequences are MNHNS and SASEGT. This CDR3 comprises 15 residues. Here the CDR3 DNA reads TGTGCCAACAGGGAACTAGCGGGGGGGCCAAGTGAGCAGTTCTTC. Its protein product is CANRELAGGPSEQFF.

This chain links TRBV28 with TRBJ2-5, with TRBD1 matching 7 bases. Losses at the gene ends were 4 bases for V and 2 bases for J; bases not matched to a gene: 4. The CDR3 totals 14 residues. Germline-derived CDR1 and CDR2 are MDHEN and SYDVKM. The CDR3 sequence: CASSSGQAQETQYF. The CDR3 DNA is TGTGCCAGCAGTTCCGGACAGGCACAAGAGACCCAGTACTTC. The full variable domain, its missing parts supplied by reference TRBV28 and TRBJ2-5, is DVKVTQSSRYLVKRTGEKVFLECVQDMDHENMFWYRQDPGLGLRLIYFSYDVKMKEKGDIPEGYSVSREKKERFSLILESASTNQTSMYLCASSSGQAQETQYFGPGTRLLVL.

V is TRBV10-2 and J is TRBJ2-5, with D possibly being TRBD2 (6 bases). The CDR3 totals 12 residues. Looked up from germline, CDR1 is WSHSY and CDR2 is SAAADI. The germline V and J ends were trimmed by 11 bases and 5 bases, with 15 bases remaining between them. The CDR3 loop is CASLGGRETQYF. The CDR3, as DNA: TGCGCCTCCCTCGGGGGAAGGGAGACCCAGTACTTC.

The chain links TRBV6-5 to TRBJ2-5, with 8 bases fitting TRBD2. The CDR3 has 16 residues. With V trimmed by 2 bases and J by 11 bases, 16 bases remained unmatched. The germline gives CDR1 MNHEY, CDR2 SVGAGI. CDR3 residues: CASSYNGASGLGGQYF. The CDR3 DNA follows: TGTGCCAGCAGTTACAACGGGGCTAGCGGGCTGGGGGGGCAGTACTTC.

This chain uses TRBV4-2 with TRBJ1-2; 7 bases are shared with TRBD1. CDR1 is LGHNA, CDR2 YNFKEQ, per germline. This CDR3 comprises 18 residues. V dropped 1 base and J dropped 5; count of bases not matched to a gene: 16. The CDR3 region is CASSQGLGQGQVQYGYTF. The CDR3 region has the DNA TGTGCCAGCAGCCAAGGCTTAGGTCAAGGACAGGTCCAATATGGCTACACCTTC.

This chain connects TRBV9 to TRBJ2-7, with 13 bases that match TRBD2. With 2 bases clipped from V and 7 bases from J, the junction kept 9 bases outside the gene matches. Germline lookup yields CDR1 SGDLS and CDR2 YYNGEE. The CDR3 consists of 16 residues. The CDR3 sequence: CASSVLLAGGYNEQYF. The CDR3 nucleotides read TGTGCCAGCAGCGTCCTACTAGCGGGGGGGTACAATGAGCAGTACTTC. The variable domain in full, completed from reference TRBV9 and TRBJ2-7, reads DSGVTQTPKHLITATGQRVTLRCSPRSGDLSVYWYQQSLDQGLQFLIQYYNGEERAKGNILERFSAQQFPDLHSELNLSSLELGDSALYFCASSVLLAGGYNEQYFGPGTRLTVT.

The chain is built from TRBV29-1 and TRBJ2-3, with a weak D call TRBD1 (5 bases). Between the trimmed V and J ends, which lost 4 bases and 5 bases, there was a span of 10 bases. Germline loops: CDR1 SQVTM, CDR2 ANQGSEA. The CDR3 runs 12 residues. The CDR3 DNA reads as TGCAGCGTTGTGAGTAGGGGAGATACGCAGTATTTT. It specifies CSVVSRGDTQYF.